The T cell receptor beta chain described here comes from a study of T cell responses to AZD1222 COVID-19 vaccine. On the study more broadly: Second-dose groups at about 4 or about 12 weeks were pooled.

Comments on this clone: Its antigen is not identified.

CDR3 length equals 12 residues. Trimming left V 2 bases short and J 1 base short, with 5 bases between. CDR1 and CDR2 from the germline V gene are SQVTM and ANQGSEA. Repertoires were generated with immunoSEQ multiplex PCR, while TCRdb's copy carries only in-frame clones and drops some. In the table there are some 110,000 clones, about 80% of which are singletons. The study, taken as a whole, reports: Along spike, vaccine-associated CD4 TCRs were found throughout, with dominance at 160-218 and 743-854. Unmutated variant regions are reportedly targeted by nearly half of spike-specific TCRs. Scientists sampled the repertoires only once the peak T cell response had passed.

The specimen comprised peripheral blood, sampled on day 0 of AZD1222 vaccination. This chain uses TRBV29-1 with TRBJ2-5; D unclear. The sequence came from an adult in good health. This chain's CDR3 is CSVEPFQETQYF. The DNA of the CDR3 is TGCAGCGTTGAACCCTTCCAAGAGACCCAGTACTTC.